These T cell receptor beta chains were read from a single sample in a study of T cells in Graves' hyperthyroidism and ophthalmopathy. TCRdb passed the multiplex PCR reads through MiXCR, listing each CDR3 protein once. The sample carries over 700,000 distinct CDR3 sequences, around 19% recorded once. The sequenced sample consisted of blood. These receptors all stem from a woman aged 50 to 60 with Graves' hyperthyroidism that later progressed to Graves' ophthalmopathy. Both conserved end residues are part of each CDR3.

j_gene,v_gene,CDR3aa
TRBJ2-7,TRBV4-1,CASSQELGARSYEQYF
TRBJ1-1,TRBV14,CASSLKYRGGHAFF
TRBJ1-2,TRBV27,CASSPSGLNYGYTF
TRBJ1-5,TRBV3-1,CASSQAPTGTNQPQHF
TRBJ2-2,TRBV7-2,CASSLDRGHYGELFF
TRBJ2-3,TRBV2,CASIGSTSYTDTQYF
TRBJ2-5,TRBV6-1,CASSEGWGGETQYF
TRBJ1-2,TRBV3-1,CASSQLGQDGYTF
TRBJ2-5,TRBV11-3,CASSSGTGLRETQYF
TRBJ2-1,TRBV12-3/TRBV12-4,CASSKGQNSYNEQFF
TRBJ2-2,TRBV7-7,CASSEYGDNTGELFF
TRBJ2-1,TRBV6-2/TRBV6-3,CASSYGVVGSKDYNEQFF
TRBJ2-2,TRBV4-1,CASSQVWGAGELFF
TRBJ1-2,TRBV6-2/TRBV6-3,CASSVTGGAGYTF
TRBJ1-2,TRBV19,CASSWGQGEANYGYTF
TRBJ1-1,TRBV5-1,CASSLSQVLNTEAFF
TRBJ1-1,TRBV5-1,CASSSGGRGVQNTEAFF
TRBJ1-3,TRBV7-9,CASSHQGAGNTIYF
TRBJ1-6,TRBV2,CAGAAQSTYNSPLHF
TRBJ1-1,TRBV20-1,CSARDDLIRVNTEAFF
TRBJ2-1,TRBV12-3/TRBV12-4,CASSFPRVARDDEQFF
TRBJ1-1,TRBV7-9,CASSLVLGSNTEAFF
TRBJ1-4,TRBV10-3,CATTPSGTENEKLFF
TRBJ2-7,TRBV29-1,CSVEVVDQGSYEQYF